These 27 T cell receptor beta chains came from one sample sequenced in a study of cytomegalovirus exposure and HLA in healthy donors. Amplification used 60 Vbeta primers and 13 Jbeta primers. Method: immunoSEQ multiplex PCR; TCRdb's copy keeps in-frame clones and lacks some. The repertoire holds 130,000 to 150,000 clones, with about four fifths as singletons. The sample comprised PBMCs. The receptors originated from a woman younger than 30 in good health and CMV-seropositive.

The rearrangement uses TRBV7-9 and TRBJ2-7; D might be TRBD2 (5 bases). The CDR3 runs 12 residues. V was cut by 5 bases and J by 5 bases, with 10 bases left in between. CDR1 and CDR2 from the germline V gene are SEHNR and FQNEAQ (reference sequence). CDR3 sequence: CASSLRADEQYF. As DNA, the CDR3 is TGTGCCAGCAGCCTGAGGGCTGACGAGCAGTACTTC.

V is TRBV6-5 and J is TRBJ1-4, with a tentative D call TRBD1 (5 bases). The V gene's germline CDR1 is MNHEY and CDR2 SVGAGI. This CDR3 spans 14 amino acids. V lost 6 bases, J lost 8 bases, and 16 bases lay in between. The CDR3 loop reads CASSLDRRGEKLFF. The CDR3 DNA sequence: TGTGCCAGCAGCCTTGACAGACGAGGCGAAAAACTGTTTTTT.

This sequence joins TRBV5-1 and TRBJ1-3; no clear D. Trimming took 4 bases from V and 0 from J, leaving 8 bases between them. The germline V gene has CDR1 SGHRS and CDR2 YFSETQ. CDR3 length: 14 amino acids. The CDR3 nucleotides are TGCGCCAGCAGCCTCGGGAGCTCTGGAAACACCATATATTTT. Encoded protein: CASSLGSSGNTIYF.

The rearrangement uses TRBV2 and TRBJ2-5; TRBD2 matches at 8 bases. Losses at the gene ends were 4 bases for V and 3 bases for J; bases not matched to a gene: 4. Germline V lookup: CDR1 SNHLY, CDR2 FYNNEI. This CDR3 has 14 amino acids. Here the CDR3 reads CASSVTGGKETQYF. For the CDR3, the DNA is TGTGCCAGCAGTGTTACGGGGGGGAAAGAGACCCAGTACTTC.

Here the CDR3 reads CASRLPGDEQYF. The DNA of the CDR3 is TGTGCCAGCAGGCTGCCGGGGGACGAGCAGTACTTC. This rearrangement joins TRBV28 to TRBJ2-7, with a possible D match to TRBD2 (6 bases). Looked up from germline, CDR1 is MDHEN and CDR2 is SYDVKM. The CDR3 covers 12 residues. V was pared by 6 bases and J by 5 bases, with 11 bases between. The complete variable domain, with remaining parts taken from reference TRBV28 and TRBJ2-7, reads DVKVTQSSRYLVKRTGEKVFLECVQDMDHENMFWYRQDPGLGLRLIYFSYDVKMKEKGDIPEGYSVSREKKERFSLILESASTNQTSMYLCASRLPGDEQYFGPGTRLTVT.

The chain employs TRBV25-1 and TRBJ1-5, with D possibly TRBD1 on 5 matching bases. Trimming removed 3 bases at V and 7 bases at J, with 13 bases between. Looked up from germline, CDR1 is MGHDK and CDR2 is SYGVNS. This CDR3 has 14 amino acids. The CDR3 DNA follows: TGTGCCAGCAGTGATCGGGGGGTCTTGCAGCCCCAGCATTTT. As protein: CASSDRGVLQPQHF.

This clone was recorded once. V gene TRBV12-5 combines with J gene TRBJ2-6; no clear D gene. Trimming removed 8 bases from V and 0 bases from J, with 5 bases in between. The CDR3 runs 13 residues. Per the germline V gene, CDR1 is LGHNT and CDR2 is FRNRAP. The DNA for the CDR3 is TGTGCTAGTAAGCCCTCTGGGGCCAACGTCCTGACTTTC. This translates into CASKPSGANVLTF.

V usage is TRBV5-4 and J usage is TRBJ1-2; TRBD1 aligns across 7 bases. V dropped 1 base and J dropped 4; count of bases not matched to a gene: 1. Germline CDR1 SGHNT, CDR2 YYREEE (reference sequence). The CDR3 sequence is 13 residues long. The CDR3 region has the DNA TGTGCCAGCAGCTTGACAGGGGTCTATGGCTACACCTTC. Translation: CASSLTGVYGYTF. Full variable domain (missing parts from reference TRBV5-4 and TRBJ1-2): ETGVTQSPTHLIKTRGQQVTLRCSSQSGHNTVSWYQQALGQGPQFIFQYYREEENGRGNFPPRFSGLQFPNYSSELNVNALELDDSALYLCASSLTGVYGYTFGSGTRLTVV.

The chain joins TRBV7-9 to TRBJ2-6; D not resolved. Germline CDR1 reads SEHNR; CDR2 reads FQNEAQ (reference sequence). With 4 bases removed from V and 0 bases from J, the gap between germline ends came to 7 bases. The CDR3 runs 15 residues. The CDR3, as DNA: TGTGCCAGCAGCTCCACAGTCTCTGGGGCCAACGTCCTGACTTTC. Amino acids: CASSSTVSGANVLTF.

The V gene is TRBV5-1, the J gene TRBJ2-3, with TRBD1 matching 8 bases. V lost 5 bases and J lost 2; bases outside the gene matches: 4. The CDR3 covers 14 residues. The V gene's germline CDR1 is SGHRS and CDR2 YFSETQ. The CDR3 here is CASRTGDSTDTQYF. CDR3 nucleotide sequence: TGCGCCAGCAGGACAGGGGACTCCACAGATACGCAGTATTTT.

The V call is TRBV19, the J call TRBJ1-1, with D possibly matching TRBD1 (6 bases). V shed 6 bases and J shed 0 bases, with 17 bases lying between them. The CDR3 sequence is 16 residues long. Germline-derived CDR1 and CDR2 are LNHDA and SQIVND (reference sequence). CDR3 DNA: TGTGCCAGTAGCCCACGACCGACAGGAGTGAACACTGAAGCTTTCTTT. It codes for CASSPRPTGVNTEAFF.

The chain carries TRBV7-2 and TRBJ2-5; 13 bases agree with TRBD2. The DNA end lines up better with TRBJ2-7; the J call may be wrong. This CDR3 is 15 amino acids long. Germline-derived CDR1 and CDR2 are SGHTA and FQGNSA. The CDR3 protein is CASSLGLAGKYEQYF. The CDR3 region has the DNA TGTGCCAGCAGCTTGGGACTAGCGGGGAAGTACGAGCAGTACTTC.

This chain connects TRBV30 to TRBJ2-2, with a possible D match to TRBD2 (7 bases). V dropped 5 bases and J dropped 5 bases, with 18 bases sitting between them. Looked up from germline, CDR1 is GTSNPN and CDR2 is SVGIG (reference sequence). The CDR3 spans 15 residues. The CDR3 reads CAWGGRGPLTGELFF. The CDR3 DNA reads TGTGCCTGGGGCGGGCGGGGGCCTTTGACCGGGGAGCTGTTTTTT.

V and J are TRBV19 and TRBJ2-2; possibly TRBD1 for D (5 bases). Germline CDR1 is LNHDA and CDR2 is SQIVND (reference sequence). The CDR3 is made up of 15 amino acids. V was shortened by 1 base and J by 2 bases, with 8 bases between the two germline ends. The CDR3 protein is CASSIGRANTGELFF. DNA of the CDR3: TGTGCCAGTAGTATAGGCAGGGCCAACACCGGGGAGCTGTTTTTT.

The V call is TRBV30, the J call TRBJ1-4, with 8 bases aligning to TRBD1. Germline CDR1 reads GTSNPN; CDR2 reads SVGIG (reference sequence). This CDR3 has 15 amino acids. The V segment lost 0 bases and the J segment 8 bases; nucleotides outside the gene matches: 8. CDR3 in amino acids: CAWSVQTGVGEKLFF. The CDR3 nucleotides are TGTGCCTGGAGTGTCCAGACAGGGGTAGGGGAAAAACTGTTTTTT.

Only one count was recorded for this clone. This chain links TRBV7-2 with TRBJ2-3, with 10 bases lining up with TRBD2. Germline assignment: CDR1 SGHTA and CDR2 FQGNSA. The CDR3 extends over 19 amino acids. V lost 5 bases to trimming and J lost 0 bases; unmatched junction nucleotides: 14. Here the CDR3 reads CASSPFSSGGRPSTDTQYF. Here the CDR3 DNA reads TGTGCCAGCAGCCCGTTTTCTAGCGGGGGACGCCCAAGCACAGATACGCAGTATTTT. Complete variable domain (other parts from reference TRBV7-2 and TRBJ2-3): GAGVSQSPSNKVTEKGKDVELRCDPISGHTALYWYRQSLGQGLEFLIYFQGNSAPDKSGLPSDRFSAERTGGSVSTLTIQRTQQEDSAVYLCASSPFSSGGRPSTDTQYFGPGTRLTVL.

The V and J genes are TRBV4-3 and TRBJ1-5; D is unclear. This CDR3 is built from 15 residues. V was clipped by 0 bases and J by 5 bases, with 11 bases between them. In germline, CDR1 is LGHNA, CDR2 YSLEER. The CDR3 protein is CASSQDAGRHQPQHF. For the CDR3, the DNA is TGCGCCAGCAGCCAAGATGCGGGGAGACATCAGCCCCAGCATTTT.

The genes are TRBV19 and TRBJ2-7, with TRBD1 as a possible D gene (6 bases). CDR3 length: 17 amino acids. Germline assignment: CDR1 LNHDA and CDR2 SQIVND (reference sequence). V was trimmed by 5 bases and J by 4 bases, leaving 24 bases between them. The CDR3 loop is CASSATSAGRGGYEQYF. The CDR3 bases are TGTGCCAGTAGTGCTACCAGTGCGGGCAGGGGTGGTTACGAGCAGTACTTC.

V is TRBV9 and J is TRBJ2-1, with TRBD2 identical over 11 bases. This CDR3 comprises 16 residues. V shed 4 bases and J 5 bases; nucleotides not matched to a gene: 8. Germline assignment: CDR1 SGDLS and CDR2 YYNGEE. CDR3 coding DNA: TGTGCCAGCAGCCGGGGGGCTAGCGGGGGGAACAATGAGCAGTTCTTC. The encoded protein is CASSRGASGGNNEQFF.

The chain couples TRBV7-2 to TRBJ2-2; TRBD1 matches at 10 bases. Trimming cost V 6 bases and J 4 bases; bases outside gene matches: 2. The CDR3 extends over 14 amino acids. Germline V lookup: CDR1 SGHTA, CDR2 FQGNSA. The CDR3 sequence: CASSRQGATGELFF. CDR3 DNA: TGTGCCAGCAGTAGACAGGGGGCCACCGGGGAGCTGTTTTTT.

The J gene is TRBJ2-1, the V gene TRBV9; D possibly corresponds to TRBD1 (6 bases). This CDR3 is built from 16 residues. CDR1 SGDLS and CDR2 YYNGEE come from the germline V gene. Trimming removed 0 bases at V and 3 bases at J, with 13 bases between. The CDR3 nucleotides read TGTGCCAGCAGCGTAGATGGGGGCGGGTTCTACAATGAGCAGTTCTTC. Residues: CASSVDGGGFYNEQFF.

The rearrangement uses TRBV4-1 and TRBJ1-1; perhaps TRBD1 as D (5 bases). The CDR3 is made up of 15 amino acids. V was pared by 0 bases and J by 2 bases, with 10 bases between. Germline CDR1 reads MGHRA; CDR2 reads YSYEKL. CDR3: CASSQEDSLNTEAFF. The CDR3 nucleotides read TGCGCCAGCAGCCAAGAAGACAGCTTAAACACTGAAGCTTTCTTT.

This CDR3 is CASSTDRGSYYGYTF. CDR3 coding DNA: TGTGCCAGCAGTACCGACAGGGGTAGTTACTATGGCTACACCTTC. This sequence joins TRBV28 and TRBJ1-2; 8 nucleotides agree with TRBD1. V was clipped by 5 bases and J by 3 bases; unmatched bases: 8. The CDR3 length is 15 residues. Germline loops: CDR1 MDHEN, CDR2 SYDVKM.

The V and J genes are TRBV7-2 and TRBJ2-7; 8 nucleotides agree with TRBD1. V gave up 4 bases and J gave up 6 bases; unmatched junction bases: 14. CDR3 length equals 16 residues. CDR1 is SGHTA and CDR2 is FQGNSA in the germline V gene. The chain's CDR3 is CASSSAFDRGGSEQYF. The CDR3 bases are TGTGCCAGCAGCTCCGCCTTTGACAGGGGAGGTTCCGAGCAGTACTTC.

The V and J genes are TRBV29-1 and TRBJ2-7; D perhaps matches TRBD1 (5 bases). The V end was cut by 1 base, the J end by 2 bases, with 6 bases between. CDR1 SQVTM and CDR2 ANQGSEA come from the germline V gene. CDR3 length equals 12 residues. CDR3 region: CSVEGTPYEQYF. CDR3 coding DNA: TGCAGCGTTGAAGGGACACCCTACGAGCAGTACTTC.

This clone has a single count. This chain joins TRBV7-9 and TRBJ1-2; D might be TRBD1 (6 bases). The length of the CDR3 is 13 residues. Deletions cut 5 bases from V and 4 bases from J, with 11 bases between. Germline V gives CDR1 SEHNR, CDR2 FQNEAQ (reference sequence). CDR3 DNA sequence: TGTGCCAGCAGCCCGGACAGCCTCTATGGCTACACCTTC. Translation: CASSPDSLYGYTF. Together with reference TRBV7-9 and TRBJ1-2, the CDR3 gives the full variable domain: DTGVSQNPRHKITKRGQNVTFRCDPISEHNRLYWYRQTLGQGPEFLTYFQNEAQLEKSRLLSDRFSAERPKGSFSTLEIQRTEQGDSAMYLCASSPDSLYGYTFGSGTRLTVV.

CDR3 residues: CASSLMRTGSNVLTF. Written as DNA, the CDR3 is TGTGCCAGCAGCTTAATGAGGACAGGGAGTAACGTCCTGACTTTC. V usage is TRBV7-8 and J usage is TRBJ2-6; 8 nucleotides match TRBD1. V lost 2 bases and J lost 10; bases outside the gene matches: 7. The CDR3 sequence is 15 residues long. CDR1 SGHVS and CDR2 FQNEAQ come from the germline V gene.